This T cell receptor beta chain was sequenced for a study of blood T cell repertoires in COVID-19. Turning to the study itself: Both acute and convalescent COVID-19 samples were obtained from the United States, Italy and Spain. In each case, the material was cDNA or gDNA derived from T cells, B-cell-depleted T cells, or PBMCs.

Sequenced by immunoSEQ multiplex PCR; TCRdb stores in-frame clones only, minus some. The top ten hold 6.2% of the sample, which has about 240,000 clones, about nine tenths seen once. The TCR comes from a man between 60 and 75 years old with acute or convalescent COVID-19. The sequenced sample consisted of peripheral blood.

The CDR3 loop reads CASSLPEAGGPDTQYF. The CDR3 coding sequence is TGTGCCAGCAGCTTGCCTGAAGCGGGAGGCCCAGATACGCAGTATTTT. This chain links TRBV11-2 with TRBJ2-3, with 9 bases matching TRBD2. The ends lost 3 bases at V and 4 bases at J; junction bases unmatched: 8. Looked up from germline, CDR1 is SGHAT and CDR2 is FQNNGV. This CDR3 comprises 16 residues.